This is a list of T cell receptor beta chains from one sample in a study of blood T cell repertoires in COVID-19. Libraries were prepared by immunoSEQ multiplex PCR; TCRdb keeps only in-frame clonotypes and omits some of them. The data hold approximately 200,000 clones, with approximately 84% observed a single time. Sequences were obtained from peripheral blood. The receptors originated from a middle-aged man who had recovered from COVID-19. CDR3s include the opening cysteine and the closing phenylalanine or tryptophan. The D gene is left open where the match is weak. Clone size is given for some rows only: seen once, a few or many times, or a class if the clone is expanded.

J,V,D,size,DNA,CDR3
TRBJ1-1,TRBV3-1/TRBV3-2,TRBD1,-,TGTGCCAGCAGCAACCGAGGACAGGGGAACACTGAAGCTTTCTTT,CASSNRGQGNTEAFF
TRBJ1-1,TRBV27,-,once,TGTGCCAGCAGTTTAAAACGGGGGACGAGGACTGAAGCTTTCTTT,CASSLKRGTRTEAFF
TRBJ2-7,TRBV18,TRBD2,-,TGTGCCAGCTCACCGACTAGCGGGAGTAGGGACGAGCAGTACTTC,CASSPTSGSRDEQYF
TRBJ2-1,TRBV7-6,-,-,TGTGCCAGCAGCCCTTTCTTTATGACTCCGAACAATGAGCAGTTCTTC,CASSPFFMTPNNEQFF
TRBJ1-6,TRBV2,-,-,TGTGCCAGCAGTGAATTGGTAGGAGGGGATTCACCCCTCCACTTT,CASSELVGGDSPLHF
TRBJ1-2,TRBV28,-,-,TGTGCCAGCAGTTCGCCTGGGCAGAATAACTATGGCTACACCTTC,CASSSPGQNNYGYTF
TRBJ1-5,TRBV5-6,TRBD1,-,TGTGCCAGCAGCTTCGGACAGGGAATCAATCAGCCCCAGCATTTT,CASSFGQGINQPQHF
TRBJ2-5,TRBV5-1,-,-,TGCGCCAGCAGCTTGACGGGAGTTCGCCAAGAGACCCAGTACTTC,CASSLTGVRQETQYF
TRBJ2-5,TRBV5-5,-,few,TGTGCCAGCAGCTTGGGCCCGACTAGTGGAGAGACCCAGTACTTC,CASSLGPTSGETQYF
TRBJ2-6,TRBV4-2,-,-,TGTGCCAGCAGCCCTCCGGGCTCTGGGGCCAACGTCCTGACTTTC,CASSPPGSGANVLTF
TRBJ1-1,TRBV7-9,-,-,TGTGCCAGCAGCCTCGCGCCGCGCCTGAACACTGAAGCTTTCTTT,CASSLAPRLNTEAFF
TRBJ1-5,TRBV28,-,-,TGTGCCAGCAGTTTAGGCAGAGGGGGTCAGCCCCAGCATTTT,CASSLGRGGQPQHF
TRBJ2-1,TRBV7-9,-,-,TGTGCCAGCAGCTTCCTAGAGGAGCAGTTCTTC,CASSFLEEQFF
TRBJ1-5,TRBV28,-,once,TGTGCCAGCAGTTTATACAGTTCTGGCCAGCCCCAGCATTTT,CASSLYSSGQPQHF
TRBJ1-6,TRBV24-1,-,-,TGTGCCACCAGTGCCAGTTCAGGGCCCCTCCACTTT,CATSASSGPLHF
TRBJ2-5,TRBV6-2/TRBV6-3,-,-,TGTGCCAGCAGTTACAGACTGTTGGCGTGGGAGACCCAGTACTTC,CASSYRLLAWETQYF